This entry lists 11 T cell receptor beta chains sequenced from one sample in a study of control samples from healthy donors and cancer patients. TCRdb's copy holds only in-frame clones and misses some; the assay was immunoSEQ multiplex PCR. The sample has 110,000 or so clones, roughly nine tenths seen once. The sequencing sample was made of blood. These receptors originate from a human donor in good health. The donor label of this sample is uncertain.

This rearrangement joins TRBV4-1 to TRBJ2-2; 8 positions agree with TRBD2. Trimming at V came to 3 bases and at J to 4 bases, leaving 10 bases not matched to a gene. Germline V lookup: CDR1 MGHRA, CDR2 YSYEKL. This CDR3 contains 17 residues. This chain's CDR3 is CASSQEKNGGATGELFF. The CDR3 DNA reads as TGCGCCAGCAGCCAGGAAAAAAACGGGGGGGCCACCGGGGAGCTGTTTTTT.

The V gene is TRBV2, the J gene TRBJ1-5; D possibly corresponds to TRBD1 (5 bases). Germline assignment: CDR1 SNHLY and CDR2 FYNNEI. Deletions cut 0 bases from V and 7 bases from J, with 7 bases between. This CDR3 is built from 13 residues. The CDR3 nucleotides read TGTGCCAGCAGTGAAGCGGGGCACCAGCCCCAGCATTTT. Its translation: CASSEAGHQPQHF.

This clone was seen only once. The J gene is TRBJ1-5, the V gene TRBV10-3; 8 bases align to TRBD1. Germline V gene sequence: CDR1 ENHRY, CDR2 SYGVKD. The CDR3 consists of 15 residues. V gave up 10 bases and J gave up 6 bases; unmatched junction bases: 14. The CDR3 nucleotides read TGTGCCACATCCCAGGAAACGACAGGGGCTCAGCCCCAGCATTTT. Residues: CATSQETTGAQPQHF.

This chain joins TRBV6-1 and TRBJ1-5, with a possible D match to TRBD1 (5 bases). This CDR3 spans 16 amino acids. Trimming cost V 1 base and J 2 bases, with 12 bases left between them. From germline, CDR1 is MNHNS and CDR2 SASEGT. CDR3: CASSEGTTGRNQPQHF. CDR3 nucleotide sequence: TGTGCCAGCAGTGAAGGGACAACAGGACGCAATCAGCCCCAGCATTTT.

This rearrangement joins TRBV6-2 or TRBV6-3 to TRBJ2-7; unclear D gene. The CDR3 has 12 amino acids. Trimming stripped 4 bases from V and 1 base from J, with 5 bases between. Germline-derived CDR1 and CDR2 are MNHEY and SVGEGT. In DNA, the CDR3 is TGTGCCAGCAGTTCCGGGTCCTACGAGCAGTACTTC. It encodes CASSSGSYEQYF.

The chain is built from TRBV7-8 and TRBJ1-6; D ambiguous. Between the trimmed V and J ends, which lost 1 base and 5 bases, there was a span of 6 bases. CDR1 is SGHVS and CDR2 is FQNEAQ in the germline V gene. The CDR3 covers 14 residues. CDR3 nucleotides: TGTGCCAGCAGCTTAGGGGAGGATAATTCACCCCTCCACTTT. Amino acid sequence: CASSLGEDNSPLHF.

This chain connects TRBV19 to TRBJ1-2; D gene uncertain. Trimming removed 2 bases at V and 0 bases at J, with 1 base between. The length of the CDR3 is 12 residues. Germline V lookup: CDR1 LNHDA, CDR2 SQIVND (reference sequence). The CDR3 DNA sequence: TGTGCCAGTAGTATAACTAACTATGGCTACACCTTC. It is translated as CASSITNYGYTF.

This chain joins TRBV18 and TRBJ2-7; D may be TRBD2 (5 bases). This CDR3 spans 14 amino acids. V lost 3 bases and J lost 0, with 9 bases in between. Germline CDR1 is KGHSH and CDR2 is LQKENI. In nucleotides, the CDR3 is TGTGCCAGCTCACCCGGGGTTGACTCCTACGAGCAGTACTTC. Protein product: CASSPGVDSYEQYF.

V is TRBV18 and J is TRBJ2-2, with 8 bases matching TRBD1. V trimming: 3 bases; J trimming: 1 base; junction bases outside the gene matches: 1. CDR3 size: 15 residues. CDR1 is KGHSH, CDR2 LQKENI, per germline. This CDR3 is CASSPGQGNTGELFF. Written as DNA, the CDR3 is TGTGCCAGCTCACCTGGACAGGGGAACACCGGGGAGCTGTTTTTT.

This clone has a handful of counts. The V call is TRBV27, the J call TRBJ1-6; D unresolved. Germline V lookup: CDR1 MNHEY, CDR2 SMNVEV (reference sequence). Deletions cut 8 bases from V and 10 bases from J, with 12 bases between. The CDR3 length is 12 residues. DNA for the CDR3: TGTGCCAGCGGTTCGAGCCCCTCACCCCTCCACTTT. It yields the protein CASGSSPSPLHF.

The V gene is TRBV27, the J gene TRBJ2-5, with no clear D. Trimming took 2 bases from V and 3 from J, leaving 10 bases between them. Germline V gene lookup returns CDR1 MNHEY and CDR2 SMNVEV (reference sequence). The CDR3 consists of 14 residues. The CDR3 loop reads CASSLVGNEETQYF. Written as DNA, the CDR3 is TGTGCCAGCAGTTTAGTAGGGAATGAAGAGACCCAGTACTTC.